The 6 T cell receptor beta chains presented below share a single source sample, sequenced in a study of T cell responses to AZD1222 COVID-19 vaccine. Method: immunoSEQ multiplex PCR; TCRdb's copy keeps in-frame clones and lacks some. The repertoire includes around 20,000 clones, roughly 79% of them detected once, and 20% to 25% sits in the top ten. The material was peripheral blood, obtained 28 days after the second AZD1222 dose. These receptors were taken from an adult who received the AZD1222 COVID-19 vaccine.

This chain joins TRBV15 and TRBJ1-3; D perhaps matches TRBD1 (5 bases). CDR3 length: 14 residues. Germline V gene lookup returns CDR1 LNHNV and CDR2 YYDKDF (reference sequence). The V end was cut by 6 bases, the J end by 0 bases, with 9 bases between. CDR3 in amino acids: CATSLTVSGNTIYF. CDR3 DNA sequence: TGTGCCACCAGTTTGACAGTCTCTGGAAACACCATATATTTT.

The chain is built from TRBV7-2 and TRBJ2-5, with 10 bases matching TRBD2. V was clipped by 2 bases and J by 5 bases; unmatched bases: 14. The CDR3 consists of 18 residues. CDR1 is SGHTA, CDR2 FQGNSA, per germline. The CDR3 sequence: CASSLRSSGGLAVETQYF. In DNA form, the CDR3 reads TGTGCCAGCAGCTTACGGTCTAGCGGGGGCCTCGCCGTGGAGACCCAGTACTTC.

The genes are TRBV7-6 and TRBJ2-4; possible D gene TRBD2, 6 bases. Trimming took 5 bases from V and 6 from J, leaving 17 bases between them. Per germline, CDR1 SGHVS and CDR2 FNYEAQ. This CDR3 is built from 15 residues. Here the CDR3 DNA reads TGTGCCAGCAGCGTGGGACCGGACGGGGGAAACATTCAGTACTTC. Translating gives CASSVGPDGGNIQYF.

The chain couples TRBV25-1 to TRBJ1-1; D might be TRBD1 (5 bases). Trimming cost V 0 bases and J 5 bases, with 10 bases left between them. Germline CDR1 reads MGHDK; CDR2 reads SYGVNS. CDR3 length equals 14 residues. CDR3 in amino acids: CASSEYQEGTEAFF. CDR3 in DNA: TGTGCCAGCAGTGAATATCAGGAGGGGACTGAAGCTTTCTTT.

This sequence joins TRBV7-6 and TRBJ1-1; no definite D call. Trimming cost V 7 bases and J 0 bases, with 15 bases left between them. The CDR3 has 15 amino acids. Germline V gene data show CDR1 as SGHVS and CDR2 as FNYEAQ. CDR3 in amino acids: CASTEGGLMNTEAFF. CDR3 sequence (DNA): TGTGCCAGCACGGAGGGAGGCCTAATGAACACTGAAGCTTTCTTT.

V is TRBV19 and J is TRBJ2-7; D possibly matches TRBD1 or TRBD2 (5 bases each). This CDR3 is built from 15 residues. In germline, CDR1 is LNHDA, CDR2 SQIVND (reference sequence). V dropped 9 bases and J dropped 2 bases, with 20 bases sitting between them. Written as DNA, the CDR3 is TGTGCCAGCAGTCCGGTTTTTGAGGGACCCTACGAGCAGTACTTC. Translation: CASSPVFEGPYEQYF.